The rows below give T cell receptor beta chains drawn from one sample of a study of blood T cell repertoires in COVID-19. TCRdb's copy holds only in-frame clones and misses some; the assay was immunoSEQ multiplex PCR. The sample includes 10,000 to 15,000 clones, 65% to 90% of them seen just once. The sample comprised peripheral blood. These receptors were taken from a man aged 40-50 years with active or convalescent COVID-19. The conserved cysteine and the conserved F or W are not part of the CDR3 here.

V gene,J gene,CDR3 protein
TRBV27,TRBJ2-1,ASRPGGAYNEQF
TRBV28,TRBJ1-1,ASAMTGTEAF
TRBV19,TRBJ2-4,ASSGRGDIQY
TRBV30,TRBJ1-2,AWSRDRSYGYT
TRBV12-5,TRBJ2-5,ASGGGREAQETQY
TRBV15,TRBJ1-5,ATSRDRGAGQPQH
TRBV7-8,TRBJ2-4,ASSHPRAGKAKNIQY
TRBV7-6,TRBJ1-3,ASSPGSGGGNTIY
TRBV28,TRBJ2-2,ASRTGTGNTGELF
TRBV9,TRBJ2-1,ASSVVGTGNTEQF
TRBV7-9,TRBJ2-2,ASSFPGNTGELF
TRBV4-3,TRBJ1-5,ASSQDTPSGAGARRQPQH
TRBV2,TRBJ1-3,ASRRDRGNTIY
TRBV7-8,TRBJ1-2,ASSTQGATNYGYT
TRBV12-3/TRBV12-4,TRBJ2-1,ASSSPDEQF
TRBV15,TRBJ2-3,ATSLRERGTDTQY
TRBV28,TRBJ1-2,ASSLPSGQVGYT
TRBV27,TRBJ1-2,ASSLSDRGRYGYT
TRBV29-1,TRBJ1-1,SGGTGDVNTEAF
TRBV7-9,TRBJ2-7,ASSLAGGPTYEQY
TRBV15,TRBJ2-5,ATSRDRGQETQY
TRBV30,TRBJ2-5,AGSWTDQETQY
TRBV28,TRBJ1-6,ASSLFGGQTNSPLH
TRBV6-1,TRBJ2-1,ASSEGLAGGLWF
TRBV19,TRBJ2-7,ASNQDRGEQY
TRBV2,TRBJ2-3,ASSDMAHRADTQY
TRBV5-6,TRBJ1-6,ASSLRATGTNSPLH